This record looks at one TCR beta chain sequence and its context. These data are taken from a study of CD8 T cells in Susac syndrome. The CDR3 is 19 amino acids. V was cut by 1 base and J by 1 base, with 21 bases left in between. CDR1 SGHRS and CDR2 YFSETQ come from the germline V gene. An input of roughly 0.5 to 1 ug of RNA was subjected to reverse transcription using random hexamers. MiXCR, run by TCRdb on the immunoSEQ multiplex PCR reads, gives a single entry per CDR3 protein. The table has about 280,000 distinct CDR3 sequences, approximately 84% seen once. Sample: CD8+ T cells from PBMCs. The chain is built from TRBV5-1 and TRBJ1-5; the D gene is possibly TRBD1 (5 bases). The receptor's source is a human donor with multiple sclerosis. CDR3 DNA sequence: TGCGCCAGCAGCTTGTCCGGGACCCTCTGGACGTGGAGCAATCAGCCCCAGCATTTT. This translates into CASSLSGTLWTWSNQPQHF.